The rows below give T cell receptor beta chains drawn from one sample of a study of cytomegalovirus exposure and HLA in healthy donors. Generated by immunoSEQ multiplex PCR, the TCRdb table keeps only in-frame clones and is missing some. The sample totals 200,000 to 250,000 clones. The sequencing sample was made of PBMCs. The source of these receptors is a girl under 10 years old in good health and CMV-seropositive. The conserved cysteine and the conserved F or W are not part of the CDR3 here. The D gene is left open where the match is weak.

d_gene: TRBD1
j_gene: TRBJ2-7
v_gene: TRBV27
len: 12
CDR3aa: ASSSSLGQGGNY

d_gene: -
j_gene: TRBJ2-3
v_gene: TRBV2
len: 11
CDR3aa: ANVADTTDTQY

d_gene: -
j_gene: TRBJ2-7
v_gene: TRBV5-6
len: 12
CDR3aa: ASSLGSLTYEQY

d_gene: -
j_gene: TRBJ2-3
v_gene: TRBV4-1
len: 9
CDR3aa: ASSQDRTQY

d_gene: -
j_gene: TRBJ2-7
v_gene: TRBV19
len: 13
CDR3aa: ASSIRGLWGDEQY

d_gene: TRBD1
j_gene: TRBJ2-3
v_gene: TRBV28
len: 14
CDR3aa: ASSNPQGAGTDTQY

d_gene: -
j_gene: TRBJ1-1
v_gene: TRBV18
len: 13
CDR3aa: ASSPSGNGDTEAF

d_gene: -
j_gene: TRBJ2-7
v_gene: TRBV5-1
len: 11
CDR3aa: ASSLRRGYEQY

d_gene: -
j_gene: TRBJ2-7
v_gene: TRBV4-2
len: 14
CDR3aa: ASSQEMGGRGYEQY

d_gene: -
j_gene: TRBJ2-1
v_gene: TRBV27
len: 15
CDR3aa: ASSLSKGVARYNEQF

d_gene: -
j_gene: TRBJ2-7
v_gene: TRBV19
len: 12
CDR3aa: ASSMGMGRIEQY

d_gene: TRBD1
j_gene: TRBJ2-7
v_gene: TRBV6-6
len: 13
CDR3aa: ASSLSGTGGGEQY

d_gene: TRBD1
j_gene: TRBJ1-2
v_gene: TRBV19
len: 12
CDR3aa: ASSIPNDRGGYT

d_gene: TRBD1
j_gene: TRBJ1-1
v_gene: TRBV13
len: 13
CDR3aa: ASSPTDRGLTEAF

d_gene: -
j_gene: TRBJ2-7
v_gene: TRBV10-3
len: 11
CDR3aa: AIKTGGDYEQY

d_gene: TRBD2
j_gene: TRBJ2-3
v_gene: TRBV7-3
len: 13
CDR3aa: ASSSSGRGTDTQY

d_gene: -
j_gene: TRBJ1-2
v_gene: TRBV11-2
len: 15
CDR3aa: ASSLDPFRGANYGYT

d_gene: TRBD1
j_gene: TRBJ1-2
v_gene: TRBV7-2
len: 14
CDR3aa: ASSLARDRVFYGYT

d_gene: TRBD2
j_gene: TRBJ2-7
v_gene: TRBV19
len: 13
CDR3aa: ASSIGQGGTYEQY

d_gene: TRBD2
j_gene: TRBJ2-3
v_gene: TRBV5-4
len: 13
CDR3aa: ASSPLAGPTDTQY

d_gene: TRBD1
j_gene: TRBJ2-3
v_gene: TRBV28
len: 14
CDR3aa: ASSYSGTGAPDTQY

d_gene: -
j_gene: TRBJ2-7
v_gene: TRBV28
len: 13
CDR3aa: ASSPTRIHSYEQY

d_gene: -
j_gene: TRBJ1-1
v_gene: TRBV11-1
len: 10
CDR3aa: ASSVRGSEAF

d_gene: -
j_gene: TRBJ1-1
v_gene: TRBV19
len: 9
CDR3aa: ASSTYGGPF

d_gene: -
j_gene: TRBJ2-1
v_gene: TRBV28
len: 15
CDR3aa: ASSSLSQRRSYNEQF

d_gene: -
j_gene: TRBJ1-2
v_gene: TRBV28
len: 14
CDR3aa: ASTRGGISEYYGYT

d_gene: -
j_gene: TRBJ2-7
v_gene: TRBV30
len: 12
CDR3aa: AWRPTTGSYEQY

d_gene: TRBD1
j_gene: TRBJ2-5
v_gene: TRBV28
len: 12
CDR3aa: ATGDRGLRETQY

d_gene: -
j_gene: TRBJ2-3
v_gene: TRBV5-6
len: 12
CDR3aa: ASTGLRNTDTQY

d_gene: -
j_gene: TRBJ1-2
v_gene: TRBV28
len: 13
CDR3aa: ASSRGRSPNYGYT

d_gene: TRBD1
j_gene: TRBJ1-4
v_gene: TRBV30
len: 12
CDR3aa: AWSVQGANEKLF

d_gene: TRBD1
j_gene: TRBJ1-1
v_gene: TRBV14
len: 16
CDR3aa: ASSQVRLDRVIPLEAF

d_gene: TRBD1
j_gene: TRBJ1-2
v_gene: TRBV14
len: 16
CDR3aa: ASSPETDRGKANYGYT

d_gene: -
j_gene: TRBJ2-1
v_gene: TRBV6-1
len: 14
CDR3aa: ASSVGGLLSGIEQF

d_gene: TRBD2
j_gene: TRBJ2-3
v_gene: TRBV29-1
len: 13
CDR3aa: SVETSGVSTDTQY

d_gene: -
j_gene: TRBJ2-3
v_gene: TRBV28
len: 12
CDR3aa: ASTLTTNTDTQY

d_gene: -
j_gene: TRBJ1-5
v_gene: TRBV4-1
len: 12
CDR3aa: ASSPAGVGQPQH

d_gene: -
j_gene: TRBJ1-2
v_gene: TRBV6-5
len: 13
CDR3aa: ASSLLSFGGYGYT

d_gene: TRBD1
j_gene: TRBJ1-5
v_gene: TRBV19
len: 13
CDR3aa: ASTDSGGGNQPQH

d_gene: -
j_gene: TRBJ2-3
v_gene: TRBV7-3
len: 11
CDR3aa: ASSLDPTDTQY

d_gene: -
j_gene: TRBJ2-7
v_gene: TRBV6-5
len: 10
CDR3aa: ATNRGINEQY

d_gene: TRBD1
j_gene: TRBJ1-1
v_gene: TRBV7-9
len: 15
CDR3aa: ASSLNGDSPMNTEAF

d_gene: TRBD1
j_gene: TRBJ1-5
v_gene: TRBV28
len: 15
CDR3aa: ASSQRGDRGQGQPQH

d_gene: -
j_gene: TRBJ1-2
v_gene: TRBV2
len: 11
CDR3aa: ASNKGANYGYT

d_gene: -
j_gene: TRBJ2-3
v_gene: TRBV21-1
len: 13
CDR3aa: ASTLGGTSTDTQY